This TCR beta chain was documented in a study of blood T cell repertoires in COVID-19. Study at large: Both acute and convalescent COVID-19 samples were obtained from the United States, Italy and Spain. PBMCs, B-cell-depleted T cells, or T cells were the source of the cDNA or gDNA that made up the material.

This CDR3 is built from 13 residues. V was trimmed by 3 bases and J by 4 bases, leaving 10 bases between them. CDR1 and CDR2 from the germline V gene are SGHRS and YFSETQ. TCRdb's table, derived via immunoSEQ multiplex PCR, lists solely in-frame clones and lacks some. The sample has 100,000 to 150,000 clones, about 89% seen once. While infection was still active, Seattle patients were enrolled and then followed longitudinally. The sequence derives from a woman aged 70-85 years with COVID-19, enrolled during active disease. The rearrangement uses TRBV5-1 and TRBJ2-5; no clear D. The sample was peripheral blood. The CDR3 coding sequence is TGCGCCAGCAGCTCTACGAATGGAGAGACCCAGTACTTC. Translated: CASSSTNGETQYF.